The rows below give T cell receptor beta chains drawn from one sample of a study of human T cells and chemical hapten exposure. TCRdb re-analysed the RACE reads in MiXCR, keeping a single row per CDR3 protein. The profile covers about 400,000 distinct CDR3 sequences, with about 6.3% appearing a single time and around 6.1% taken by the ten largest. The specimen was whole blood, collected in connection with sensitization to the hapten diphenylcyclopropenone (DPC). These receptors were obtained from a woman younger than 30 with alopecia areata. Some clones in this sample may be carry-over from other donors' samples. Both conserved end residues are part of each CDR3. The order of the fields is V gene, clone size, J gene, D gene, CDR3 length, CDR3 DNA, CDR3 protein. The D gene is left open where the match is weak. The size field is filled for only some rows; it gives once, few, many or a size class.

TRBV19	few	TRBJ1-2	TRBD1	13	TGTGCCAGTAGGACCACAGGGGGCAACGGCTACACCTTC	CASRTTGGNGYTF
TRBV7-2	many	TRBJ1-5	NA	15	TGTGCCAGCAGCTTAGGCAGACATAGCAATCAGCCCCAGCATTTT	CASSLGRHSNQPQHF
TRBV27	NA	TRBJ1-2	NA	13	TGTGCCAGCAGGTTAGGTTGGGACTATGGCTACACCTTC	CASRLGWDYGYTF
TRBV20-1	few	TRBJ2-3	NA	14	TGCAGTGCTAGAGTCCCAAGGGGCACAGATACGCAGTATTTT	CSARVPRGTDTQYF
TRBV6-2/TRBV6-3	NA	TRBJ2-3	TRBD1	18	TGTGCCAGCAGTTACCCCTCTCGGACAGGGGGCAACACAGATACGCAGTATTTT	CASSYPSRTGGNTDTQYF
TRBV7-2	NA	TRBJ2-2	TRBD2	16	TGTGCCAGCAGCTTAGTGCCTAGCGGGGGGGGTGTGGAGCTGTTTTTT	CASSLVPSGGGVELFF
TRBV2	few	TRBJ1-1	NA	14	TGTGCCAGCAGTAATGTCGGATTGGGAGGGGATGCTTTCTTT	CASSNVGLGGDAFF
TRBV29-1	many	TRBJ1-1	NA	10	TGCAGCGTTGGGCAACTAGAAGCTTTCTTT	CSVGQLEAFF
TRBV7-2	NA	TRBJ1-1	TRBD1	18	TGTGCCAGCAGCACCATTGTCGGGACAGGGGGCCCGGAGACTGAAGCTTTCTTT	CASSTIVGTGGPETEAFF
TRBV20-1	few	TRBJ2-1	TRBD2	15	TGCAGTGCTAGAGATGTCGGGACTAGTAATACTGAGCAGTTCTTC	CSARDVGTSNTEQFF
TRBV4-3	many	TRBJ1-1	NA	21	TGCGCCAGCAGCCAAGATCGGAAGGGCAGGGGTGTCACGGAGATGAACACTGAAGCTTTCTTT	CASSQDRKGRGVTEMNTEAFF
TRBV12-3/TRBV12-4	NA	TRBJ1-5	NA	14	TGTGCCAGCAGATTAAGAGGGGGCAATCAGCCCCAGCATTTT	CASRLRGGNQPQHF
TRBV12-3/TRBV12-4	NA	TRBJ2-2	NA	12	TGTGCCAGCATTTCAAACACCGGGGAGCTGTTTTTT	CASISNTGELFF
TRBV6-6	NA	TRBJ2-7	NA	14	TGTGCCAGCTGTCGCGGGGATAGCTCCTACGAGCAGTACTTC	CASCRGDSSYEQYF
TRBV3-1	many	TRBJ1-1	NA	13	TGTGCCAGCAGCCAAGGGCCAGACACTGAAGCTTTCTTT	CASSQGPDTEAFF
TRBV7-9	few	TRBJ2-7	TRBD2	16	TGTGCCAGCAGCTTATCACCAGCGGGGGGCTCCTACGAGCAGTACTTC	CASSLSPAGGSYEQYF
TRBV29-1	many	TRBJ2-6	TRBD1	16	TGCAGCGTGGGTGGACAGGGGAGCTCTGGGGCCAACGTCCTGACTTTC	CSVGGQGSSGANVLTF
TRBV9	many	TRBJ1-2	NA	14	TGTGCCAGCAGCGTGGGCCAGGGGAACTATGGCTACACCTTC	CASSVGQGNYGYTF
TRBV6-2/TRBV6-3	NA	TRBJ1-2	NA	12	TGTGCCAGCACCCGCGCAGGCTATGGCTACACCTTC	CASTRAGYGYTF
TRBV12-5	few	TRBJ2-5	NA	16	TGTGCTAGTGGTTTGGTACTTAGGGGAGAACAAGAGACCCAGTACTTC	CASGLVLRGEQETQYF
TRBV2	NA	TRBJ1-5	NA	12	TGTGCCAGCAGTGACGGGGGTCAGCCCCAGCATTTT	CASSDGGQPQHF
TRBV28	NA	TRBJ2-1	TRBD1	15	TGTGCCAGCAGGCCGACAGGGCCCGGGCCGGCTGAGCAGTTCTTC	CASRPTGPGPAEQFF
TRBV5-4	NA	TRBJ2-3	TRBD2	19	TGTGCCAGCAGCTTGGTGGGACTAGCGGGTAGTATTAGCACAGATACGCAGTATTTT	CASSLVGLAGSISTDTQYF
TRBV29-1	few	TRBJ2-2	NA	15	TGCAGCGTTGATGTTGGCAGGTCGAACACCGGGGAGCTGTTTTTT	CSVDVGRSNTGELFF
TRBV3-1	many	TRBJ1-5	NA	13	TGTGCCAGCAGCCCCGACGGGAACCAGCCCCAGCATTTT	CASSPDGNQPQHF
TRBV12-3/TRBV12-4	many	TRBJ1-2	NA	13	TGTGCCAGCAGGCAAACAGGGATCGAGAGCTACACCTTC	CASRQTGIESYTF
TRBV4-3	NA	TRBJ2-7	NA	13	TGCGCCAGCAGCCAAGGCCGGCTTAGCGAGCAGTACTTC	CASSQGRLSEQYF
TRBV6-5	many	TRBJ1-2	NA	14	TGTGCCAGCAGTAAACCCGACAGAAGCTATGGCTACACCTTC	CASSKPDRSYGYTF
TRBV6-2/TRBV6-3	many	TRBJ1-1	NA	15	TGTGCCAGCAGTTCCCAGAACACAGGGCCCACTGAAGCTTTCTTT	CASSSQNTGPTEAFF
TRBV5-6	many	TRBJ1-1	NA	14	TGTGCCAGCAGCCGGGGACGTCCGGGGGGTGAAGCTTTCTTT	CASSRGRPGGEAFF
TRBV7-9	few	TRBJ2-1	NA	16	TGTGCCAGCAGTTCTGGACAGTGGAGCTCCTACAATGAGCAGTTCTTC	CASSSGQWSSYNEQFF
TRBV7-2	few	TRBJ2-5	TRBD2	16	TGTGCCAGCAGCTTACATCTCCTAGCGGGTCAAGAGACCCAGTACTTC	CASSLHLLAGQETQYF
TRBV9	NA	TRBJ1-1	NA	17	TGTGCCAGCAGCGCCCTTGAACAATTGGCCGTGAACACTGAAGCTTTCTTT	CASSALEQLAVNTEAFF
TRBV20-1	NA	TRBJ2-1	TRBD2	14	TGCAGTGCTGACGGGGGGGCCTCCTACAATGAGCAGTTCTTC	CSADGGASYNEQFF
TRBV11-2	few	TRBJ2-3	TRBD2	14	TGTGCCAGCAGACGGACTAGCGCCACAGATACGCAGTATTTT	CASRRTSATDTQYF
TRBV10-3	few	TRBJ1-6	TRBD1	15	TGTGCCATCAGCTCCGGGACAGGTCCTAATTCACCCCTCCACTTT	CAISSGTGPNSPLHF
TRBV5-6	many	TRBJ1-2	NA	14	TGTGCCAGCAGCTTGGTACAGGGCAACTATGGCTACACCTTC	CASSLVQGNYGYTF
TRBV11-2	many	TRBJ1-4	TRBD1	15	TGTGCCAGCAGCGTAAGGACAGGCCCGAGTATGGAACTGTTTTTT	CASSVRTGPSMELFF
TRBV29-1	few	TRBJ2-1	TRBD1	15	TGCAGCGTTGCCACCGGACAGGGGGCCTACAATGAGCAGTTCTTC	CSVATGQGAYNEQFF
TRBV28	many	TRBJ2-7	NA	13	TGTGCCAGCAGTAGGGGTTGGGGGTACGAGCAGTACTTC	CASSRGWGYEQYF
TRBV6-2/TRBV6-3	many	TRBJ1-1	NA	15	TGTGCCAGCAGTTACCGGCCCGAGAGGCACACTGAAGCTTTCTTT	CASSYRPERHTEAFF
TRBV5-1	many	TRBJ2-5	TRBD1	14	TGCGCCAGCAGCCATGGGACAGGTCAAGAGACCCAGTACTTC	CASSHGTGQETQYF